These T cell receptor beta chains were read from a single sample in a study of CD8 T cells in ankylosing spondylitis. TCRdb redid the calling of the 5' RACE reads with MiXCR, one entry per CDR3 protein. The table has fewer than 550,000 distinct CDR3 sequences, about 5.7% seen once. The sequenced material came from blood, either unsorted or a sorted T cell fraction (not recorded which). All receptors derive from a male donor with ankylosing spondylitis. Both conserved end residues are part of each CDR3. Fields, in order: V gene, clone size, D gene, J gene, CDR3 DNA, CDR3 protein. D genes are given only for firm matches. Size values are once, few and many counts, or a class for expanded clones, and some rows have none.

V gene: TRBV7-2
clone size: -
D gene: -
J gene: TRBJ2-3
CDR3 DNA: TGTGCCAGCAGCTTAGGAGAAGCGGGTACGCAGTATTTT
CDR3 protein: CASSLGEAGTQYF

V gene: TRBV18
clone size: many
D gene: -
J gene: TRBJ2-7
CDR3 DNA: TGTGCCAGCTCACCACGACGGACGGCCTACGAGCAGTACTTC
CDR3 protein: CASSPRRTAYEQYF

V gene: TRBV13
clone size: few
D gene: TRBD1
J gene: TRBJ2-7
CDR3 DNA: TGTGCCAGCAGCCAGACAGGGAACGAGCAGTACTTC
CDR3 protein: CASSQTGNEQYF

V gene: TRBV28
clone size: many
D gene: TRBD2
J gene: TRBJ2-1
CDR3 DNA: TGTGCCAGCACCTCTAGCGGGAGAAGCTACAATGAGCAGTTCTTC
CDR3 protein: CASTSSGRSYNEQFF

V gene: TRBV5-6
clone size: many
D gene: -
J gene: TRBJ2-5
CDR3 DNA: TGTGCCAGCAGCTGGAATTGGGAAGAGACCCAGTACTTC
CDR3 protein: CASSWNWEETQYF

V gene: TRBV7-2
clone size: few
D gene: TRBD1
J gene: TRBJ1-2
CDR3 DNA: TGTGCCAGCAGCTTATCCTCAGGGGGGAACTATGGCTACACCTTC
CDR3 protein: CASSLSSGGNYGYTF

V gene: TRBV5-1
clone size: many
D gene: TRBD2
J gene: TRBJ2-7
CDR3 DNA: TGCGCCAGCAGCGCGGCCACTAGCGGGGGACACTACGAGCAGTACTTC
CDR3 protein: CASSAATSGGHYEQYF

V gene: TRBV6-1
clone size: many
D gene: -
J gene: TRBJ1-5
CDR3 DNA: TGTGCCAGCAGTCCGAAAGGGGTGAAGCAGCCCCAGCATTTT
CDR3 protein: CASSPKGVKQPQHF

V gene: TRBV3-1
clone size: many
D gene: -
J gene: TRBJ1-1
CDR3 DNA: TGTGCCAGCAGAGAAGGGGGTGAAGCTTTCTTT
CDR3 protein: CASREGGEAFF

V gene: TRBV7-2
clone size: -
D gene: TRBD1
J gene: TRBJ2-1
CDR3 DNA: TGTGCCAGCAGCAGAGACAGGGGGCGGTACAATGAGCAGTTCTTC
CDR3 protein: CASSRDRGRYNEQFF

V gene: TRBV9
clone size: few
D gene: -
J gene: TRBJ2-3
CDR3 DNA: TGTGCCAGCAGCGTAAGCGTCACAGATACGCAGTATTTT
CDR3 protein: CASSVSVTDTQYF

V gene: TRBV7-2
clone size: many
D gene: -
J gene: TRBJ1-2
CDR3 DNA: TGTGCCAGCAGCGTCGCAGGGGCGCATGGCTACACCTTC
CDR3 protein: CASSVAGAHGYTF

V gene: TRBV4-3
clone size: -
D gene: -
J gene: TRBJ2-5
CDR3 DNA: TGCGCCAGCAGCCAATATCTAGGAGAGACCCAGTACTTC
CDR3 protein: CASSQYLGETQYF

V gene: TRBV10-1
clone size: many
D gene: -
J gene: TRBJ2-7
CDR3 DNA: TGCGCCAGCAGTGAAACGGGAGTCTTCTACGAGCAGTACTTC
CDR3 protein: CASSETGVFYEQYF

V gene: TRBV4-3
clone size: many
D gene: -
J gene: TRBJ2-1
CDR3 DNA: TGCGCCAGCAGCCAAGAAGGGTTTAGCGGACTTATGGATGAGCAGTTCTTC
CDR3 protein: CASSQEGFSGLMDEQFF

V gene: TRBV28
clone size: few
D gene: TRBD2
J gene: TRBJ2-3
CDR3 DNA: TGTGCCAGCAGTTGGCCCGGGAGGGCAGATACGCAGTATTTT
CDR3 protein: CASSWPGRADTQYF

V gene: TRBV7-2
clone size: few
D gene: -
J gene: TRBJ2-7
CDR3 DNA: TGTGCCAGCAGCCCCCGGACCTCTCGGGACGAGCAGTACTTC
CDR3 protein: CASSPRTSRDEQYF

V gene: TRBV21-1
clone size: -
D gene: -
J gene: TRBJ2-4
CDR3 DNA: TGTGCCAGCAGCAAAGTAAAAGCAATCAAAGCCAAAAACATTCAGTACTTC
CDR3 protein: CASSKVKAIKAKNIQYF

V gene: TRBV29-1
clone size: many
D gene: -
J gene: TRBJ1-1
CDR3 DNA: TGCAGCGTCGTGGGACGAGTTATGAACACTGAAGCTTTCTTT
CDR3 protein: CSVVGRVMNTEAFF

V gene: TRBV5-5
clone size: many
D gene: -
J gene: TRBJ2-3
CDR3 DNA: TGTGCCAGCAGCTTGGGGCACCGGAGCACAGATACGCAGTATTTT
CDR3 protein: CASSLGHRSTDTQYF

V gene: TRBV29-1
clone size: many
D gene: TRBD1
J gene: TRBJ1-1
CDR3 DNA: TGCAGCGTTGCAGGGGGAGCTGAAGCTTTCTTT
CDR3 protein: CSVAGGAEAFF

V gene: TRBV15
clone size: many
D gene: -
J gene: TRBJ2-2
CDR3 DNA: TGTGCCACCAGCAGAAACGAGCCCCGGTACACCGGGGAGCTGTTTTTT
CDR3 protein: CATSRNEPRYTGELFF

V gene: TRBV2
clone size: few
D gene: TRBD1
J gene: TRBJ1-2
CDR3 DNA: TGTGCCAGCAGCCCGGGACAGGGGGCGACAGGCTACACCTTC
CDR3 protein: CASSPGQGATGYTF

V gene: TRBV5-1
clone size: many
D gene: -
J gene: TRBJ1-1
CDR3 DNA: TGCGCCAGCAGCCTGGGGCAGGGCTATATGAACACTGAAGCTTTCTTT
CDR3 protein: CASSLGQGYMNTEAFF

V gene: TRBV10-3
clone size: many
D gene: TRBD1
J gene: TRBJ2-7
CDR3 DNA: TGTGCCATCAGTGAGTCGACAGGGGGGCCTTACGAGCAGTACTTC
CDR3 protein: CAISESTGGPYEQYF

V gene: TRBV27
clone size: many
D gene: TRBD2
J gene: TRBJ2-1
CDR3 DNA: TGTGCCAGCAGTTACGTAGCGGGAGGGTACAATGAGCAGTTCTTC
CDR3 protein: CASSYVAGGYNEQFF

V gene: TRBV20-1
clone size: many
D gene: -
J gene: TRBJ2-5
CDR3 DNA: TGCAGTGCTAGAGGGGGGGAAGGAGAGACCCAGTACTTC
CDR3 protein: CSARGGEGETQYF

V gene: TRBV7-2
clone size: many
D gene: -
J gene: TRBJ1-1
CDR3 DNA: TGTGCCAGCAGCTTTCGGGGAGGGGTGTTGGACACTGAAGCTTTCTTT
CDR3 protein: CASSFRGGVLDTEAFF

V gene: TRBV20-1
clone size: many
D gene: -
J gene: TRBJ2-5
CDR3 DNA: TGCAGTGCTGGATCTGGACCGGCGACTGGAGTAGACCAGTACTTC
CDR3 protein: CSAGSGPATGVDQYF

V gene: TRBV7-9
clone size: many
D gene: -
J gene: TRBJ1-2
CDR3 DNA: TGTGCCAGCACGGGCCTGGGGGGCGATGGCTACACCTTC
CDR3 protein: CASTGLGGDGYTF

V gene: TRBV12-3/TRBV12-4
clone size: many
D gene: TRBD1
J gene: TRBJ2-1
CDR3 DNA: TGTGCCAGCAGCGGACAGGGTGGCAATGAGCAGTTCTTC
CDR3 protein: CASSGQGGNEQFF

V gene: TRBV20-1
clone size: few
D gene: -
J gene: TRBJ1-2
CDR3 DNA: TGCAGTGCTAGAGTTGTGGAAACAGGAGGCTACACCTTC
CDR3 protein: CSARVVETGGYTF

V gene: TRBV12-3/TRBV12-4
clone size: -
D gene: TRBD1
J gene: TRBJ1-2
CDR3 DNA: TGTGCCAGCAGAACCGTCCCGGGACAGGGGAACTATGGCTACACCTTC
CDR3 protein: CASRTVPGQGNYGYTF

V gene: TRBV5-1
clone size: many
D gene: TRBD1
J gene: TRBJ1-2
CDR3 DNA: TGCGCCAGCAGCTTCACGACAGGGAACTATGGCTACACCTTC
CDR3 protein: CASSFTTGNYGYTF

V gene: TRBV5-1
clone size: many
D gene: -
J gene: TRBJ1-3
CDR3 DNA: TGCGCCAGCAGCTTGGCTTCTCGTAGCACCATATATTTT
CDR3 protein: CASSLASRSTIYF

V gene: TRBV4-2
clone size: many
D gene: TRBD2
J gene: TRBJ2-5
CDR3 DNA: TGTGCCAGCAGCCAGGAGCCAGGGAGGGTAATTGAGACCCAGTACTTC
CDR3 protein: CASSQEPGRVIETQYF

V gene: TRBV20-1
clone size: many
D gene: TRBD2
J gene: TRBJ2-7
CDR3 DNA: TGCAGCGCGGGGGGTAGGTTCTACGAGCAGTACTTC
CDR3 protein: CSAGGRFYEQYF

V gene: TRBV24-1
clone size: many
D gene: -
J gene: TRBJ2-2
CDR3 DNA: TGTGCCACCAGTGATTTGGGCAGGGGAGACACCGGGGAGCTGTTTTTT
CDR3 protein: CATSDLGRGDTGELFF

V gene: TRBV12-3/TRBV12-4
clone size: many
D gene: -
J gene: TRBJ1-2
CDR3 DNA: TGTGCCAGCAGTGCGGGGCCTTCCTATGGCTACACCTTC
CDR3 protein: CASSAGPSYGYTF

V gene: TRBV5-1
clone size: many
D gene: -
J gene: TRBJ1-1
CDR3 DNA: TGCGCCAGCAGCTTGGGCCCCCAGGGGAACACTGAAGCTTTCTTT
CDR3 protein: CASSLGPQGNTEAFF

V gene: TRBV7-2
clone size: many
D gene: -
J gene: TRBJ2-6
CDR3 DNA: TGTGCCAGCAGGGAGTACTCTGGGGCCAACGTCCTGACTTTC
CDR3 protein: CASREYSGANVLTF

V gene: TRBV11-1
clone size: many
D gene: TRBD2
J gene: TRBJ2-2
CDR3 DNA: TGTGCCAGCAGCTTCAGAGGGACTAGCGGGAGGTTTTCCGGGGAGCTGTTTTTT
CDR3 protein: CASSFRGTSGRFSGELFF

V gene: TRBV20-1
clone size: many
D gene: -
J gene: TRBJ2-4
CDR3 DNA: TGCAGTGCGAGAGAGTCAGGACGGAGTATAGCCAAAAACATTCAGTACTTC
CDR3 protein: CSARESGRSIAKNIQYF

V gene: TRBV11-2
clone size: many
D gene: -
J gene: TRBJ2-4
CDR3 DNA: TGTGCCAGCAGCTTAGAGCCACCTGGTGACATTCAGTACTTC
CDR3 protein: CASSLEPPGDIQYF

V gene: TRBV28
clone size: many
D gene: TRBD2
J gene: TRBJ2-7
CDR3 DNA: TGTGCCAGCAGTTCCTATAGCGGGAACGGAATAGAGTACTTC
CDR3 protein: CASSSYSGNGIEYF

V gene: TRBV20-1
clone size: many
D gene: -
J gene: TRBJ2-1
CDR3 DNA: TGCAGTGCTAGAGACCAGGGCATGGTCGATGAGCAGTTCTTC
CDR3 protein: CSARDQGMVDEQFF

V gene: TRBV7-2
clone size: many
D gene: -
J gene: TRBJ1-2
CDR3 DNA: TGTGCCAGCAGCTTAGCGTGGTCAGGGAATGGCTACACCTTC
CDR3 protein: CASSLAWSGNGYTF

V gene: TRBV3-1
clone size: -
D gene: -
J gene: TRBJ2-5
CDR3 DNA: TGTGCCAGCAGCCATAGCGCGCGGGGAGAGACCCAGTACTTC
CDR3 protein: CASSHSARGETQYF

V gene: TRBV10-2
clone size: many
D gene: -
J gene: TRBJ2-2
CDR3 DNA: TGCGCCAGCAGTGAGTCGTGGCTTTACACCGGGGAGCTGTTTTTT
CDR3 protein: CASSESWLYTGELFF

V gene: TRBV29-1
clone size: many
D gene: TRBD1
J gene: TRBJ1-6
CDR3 DNA: TGCAGCGGAGACAGGGGGGATAATTCACCCCTCCACTTT
CDR3 protein: CSGDRGDNSPLHF

V gene: TRBV29-1
clone size: many
D gene: -
J gene: TRBJ2-1
CDR3 DNA: TGCAGCGTTGAAGTAGCGGTCTCCTACAATGAGCAGTTCTTC
CDR3 protein: CSVEVAVSYNEQFF

V gene: TRBV20-1
clone size: many
D gene: -
J gene: TRBJ1-1
CDR3 DNA: TGCAGTGCTAGTGAGGGACTACTAGACACTGAAGCTTTCTTT
CDR3 protein: CSASEGLLDTEAFF

V gene: TRBV7-9
clone size: many
D gene: -
J gene: TRBJ1-1
CDR3 DNA: TGTGCCAGCAGCTGGGACGGCACTGAAGCTTTCTTT
CDR3 protein: CASSWDGTEAFF

V gene: TRBV20-1
clone size: many
D gene: -
J gene: TRBJ1-1
CDR3 DNA: TGCAGTGCTAGTATGGGCCGAGCCACTGAAGCTTTCTTT
CDR3 protein: CSASMGRATEAFF

V gene: TRBV29-1
clone size: many
D gene: -
J gene: TRBJ2-1
CDR3 DNA: TGCAGCGTTGTTCACTTGGGAGGAGGTCCTTCCTACAATGAGCAGTTCTTC
CDR3 protein: CSVVHLGGGPSYNEQFF

V gene: TRBV5-6
clone size: many
D gene: -
J gene: TRBJ1-1
CDR3 DNA: TGTGCCAGCAGCTTGGCTTGGGGGGACGGAAGAACTGAAGCTTTCTTT
CDR3 protein: CASSLAWGDGRTEAFF

V gene: TRBV7-6
clone size: many
D gene: TRBD1
J gene: TRBJ1-3
CDR3 DNA: TGTGCCAGCAGCCCAACAGGGGCTTCTTCTGGAAACACCATATATTTT
CDR3 protein: CASSPTGASSGNTIYF

V gene: TRBV7-9
clone size: many
D gene: -
J gene: TRBJ2-3
CDR3 DNA: TGTGCCAGCAGCCCACGGCGCTCTACAGATACGCAGTATTTT
CDR3 protein: CASSPRRSTDTQYF

V gene: TRBV6-2/TRBV6-3
clone size: -
D gene: -
J gene: TRBJ2-1
CDR3 DNA: TGTGCCAGCAGTCTTCTCCGGGACCAACAGCAGTTCTTC
CDR3 protein: CASSLLRDQQQFF

V gene: TRBV11-2
clone size: many
D gene: -
J gene: TRBJ1-3
CDR3 DNA: TGTGCCAGCAGCGACGGGGCTGGAAACACCATATATTTT
CDR3 protein: CASSDGAGNTIYF